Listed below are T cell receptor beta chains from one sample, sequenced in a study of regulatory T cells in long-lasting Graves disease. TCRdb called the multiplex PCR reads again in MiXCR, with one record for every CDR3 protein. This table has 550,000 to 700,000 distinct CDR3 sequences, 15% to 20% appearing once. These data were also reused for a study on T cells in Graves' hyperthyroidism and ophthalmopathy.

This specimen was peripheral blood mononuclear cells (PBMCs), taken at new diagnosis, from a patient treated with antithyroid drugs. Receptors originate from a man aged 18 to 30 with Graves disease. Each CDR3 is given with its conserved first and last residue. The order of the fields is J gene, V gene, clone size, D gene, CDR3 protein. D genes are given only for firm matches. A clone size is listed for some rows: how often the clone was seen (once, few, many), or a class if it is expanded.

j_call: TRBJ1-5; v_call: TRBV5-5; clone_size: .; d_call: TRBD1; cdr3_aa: CASSSQGAGDPQHF
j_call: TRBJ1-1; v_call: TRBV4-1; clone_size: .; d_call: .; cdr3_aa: CASSQEIALNTEAFF
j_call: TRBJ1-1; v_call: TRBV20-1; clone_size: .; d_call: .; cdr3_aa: CSASRPFGYTEAFF
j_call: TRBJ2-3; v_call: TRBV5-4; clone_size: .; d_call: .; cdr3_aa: CASSNPSADTQYF
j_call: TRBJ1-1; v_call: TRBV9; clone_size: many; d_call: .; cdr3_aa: CASSATGQNTEAFF
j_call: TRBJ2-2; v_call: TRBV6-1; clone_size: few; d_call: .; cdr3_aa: CASRDRTRSGELFF
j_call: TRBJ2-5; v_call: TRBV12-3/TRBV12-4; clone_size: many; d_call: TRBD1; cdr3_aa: CASTDSRTGETQYF
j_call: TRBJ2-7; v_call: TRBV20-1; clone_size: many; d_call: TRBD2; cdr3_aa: CSARDPGLLSYEQYF
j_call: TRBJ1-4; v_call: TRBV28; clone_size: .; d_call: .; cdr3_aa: CASSQNLRGIYGKLFF
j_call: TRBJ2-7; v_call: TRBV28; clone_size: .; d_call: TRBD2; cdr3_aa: CASSSTTSGRFYEQYF
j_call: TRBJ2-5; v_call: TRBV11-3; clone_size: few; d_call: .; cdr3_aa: CASRPGRIAQETQYF
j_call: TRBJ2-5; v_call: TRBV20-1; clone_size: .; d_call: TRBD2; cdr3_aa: CSASDASGIKETQYF
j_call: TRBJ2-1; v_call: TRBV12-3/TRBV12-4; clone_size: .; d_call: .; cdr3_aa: CASSLPGPVEQFF
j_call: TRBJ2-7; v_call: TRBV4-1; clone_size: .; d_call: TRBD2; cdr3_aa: CASSQGLAGIEQYF
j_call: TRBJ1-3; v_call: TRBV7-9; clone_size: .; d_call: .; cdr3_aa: CASSSTALSGNTIYF
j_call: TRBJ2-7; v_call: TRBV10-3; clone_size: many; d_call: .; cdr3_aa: CAISESAYEQYF